This T cell receptor beta chain was identified during a study of PD-L1 blockade in urothelial cancer. Turning to the study itself: Patients went on atezolizumab at some point between 2013 and 2015, receiving 1,200 mg intravenously every 3 weeks. At 3 weeks after treatment start (second dose) and again at 6 weeks, blood was analyzed.

Patients' cancers were locally advanced or metastatic urothelial carcinomas. Assay used: immunoSEQ multiplex PCR; TCRdb lists only in-frame clones, some missing. The table lists tens of thousands of clones, around 79% of them singletons. This sequence was found in a man in his 70s with urothelial cancer. The sequencing used PBMCs, collected around atezolizumab (anti-PD-L1) treatment.

The CDR3 sequence: CASSERQGLGSGANVLTF. The CDR3 DNA sequence: TGTGCCAGCAGTGAACGACAGGGCCTGGGGTCTGGGGCCAACGTCCTGACTTTC. This chain connects TRBV25-1 to TRBJ2-6, with 7 bases lining up with TRBD1. V dropped 2 bases and J dropped 1; count of bases not matched to a gene: 8. From germline, CDR1 is MGHDK and CDR2 SYGVNS. This CDR3 spans 18 amino acids.